Listed below are T cell receptor beta chains from one sample, sequenced in a study of tumor-infiltrating lymphocytes in primary liver carcinoma. TCRdb re-called the multiplex PCR reads through MiXCR, storing one row per CDR3 protein. Of about 20,000 distinct CDR3 sequences listed, 80% are singletons. Sequenced input: liver tumor tissue from sampling region 2. The receptor set was obtained from a woman in her twenties or thirties with primary liver carcinoma and hepatitis B virus infection. CDR3s include the opening cysteine and the closing phenylalanine or tryptophan. D genes are given only for firm matches. Only some rows state a clone size, as once, few, many or a class for expanded clones.

v_gene	abundance	j_gene	d_gene	CDR3aa	CDR3nt
TRBV6-6	once	TRBJ2-3	NA	CASRYQTGPERTDTQYF	TGTGCCAGCAGATACCAGACCGGACCTGAACGCACAGATACGCAGTATTTT
TRBV6-6	NA	TRBJ1-6	TRBD1	CASSYTGVDSSPHF	TGTGCCAGCAGTTACACAGGGGTGGATTCATCCCCCCACTTT
TRBV6-5	NA	TRBJ2-3	NA	CARGPRPADAQYF	TGTGCCAGGGGCCCCCGACCCGCAGATGCGCAGTATTTT
TRBV6-5	once	TRBJ2-7	NA	CASTYKESSSYEQYF	TGTGCCAGCACTTATAAGGAGAGCAGCTCCTACGAGCAGTACTTC
TRBV7-2	NA	TRBJ2-4	NA	CVSSLGGTRELYF	TGTGTCAGCAGTTTAGGGGGGACGAGGGAATTGTACTTC
TRBV7-9	NA	TRBJ1-3	TRBD1	CASTSSDRGLRSTIYF	TGTGCCAGCACCTCGTCGGACAGGGGGCTGAGGAGCACCATATATTTT
TRBV14	NA	TRBJ2-5	NA	CTSSQERSSQETQYF	TGTACCAGCAGCCAAGAAAGGTCTTCCCAAGAGACTCAGTACTTC
TRBV4-1	NA	TRBJ2-7	NA	CASSLTGVNSYVQCF	TGCGCCAGCAGCCTAACGGGGGTTAACTCCTACGTGCAGTGCTTC
TRBV28	NA	TRBJ2-1	TRBD2	CTSSSPSSVLAGGSPDEQFF	TGTACCAGCAGTTCTCCCTCTTCGGTTTTAGCGGGAGGCAGCCCCGATGAGCAGTTCTTC
TRBV7-9	NA	TRBJ2-7	NA	CASSLALTVDEQYF	TGTGCCAGCAGCTTAGCGCTGACGGTGGACGAGCAGTACTTC
TRBV28	NA	TRBJ2-1	NA	CASNSREGTNELFF	TGTGCCAGCAACTCCCGAGAGGGCACCAATGAGCTGTTCTTC
TRBV12-3/TRBV12-4	once	TRBJ2-7	TRBD1	CARALMRDRGLRPKTYEQYF	TGTGCCAGAGCCCTGATGAGAGACAGGGGTTTAAGACCGAAAACCTACGAGCAGTATTTC
TRBV11-2	NA	TRBJ2-7	NA	CASSLCSNCEQYF	TGTGCCAGCAGTTTATGCTCAAACTGCGAGCAGTACTTC
TRBV5-4	NA	TRBJ2-3	NA	CASSVGGDPPPTDMQYF	TGTGCAAGCAGCGTAGGCGGAGACCCTCCACCCACAGATATGCAGTATTTT
TRBV4-3	NA	TRBJ2-1	NA	CAGSQDAGSSYNELSF	TGCGCCGGCAGCCAAGATGCGGGAAGCTCCTACAATGAGCTGTCCTTC
TRBV11-3	NA	TRBJ2-3	NA	CASSLFQGEAGTQYF	TGTGCTAGCAGCTTATTCCAGGGAGAAGCTGGTACGCAGTATTTT
TRBV11-2	once	TRBJ2-3	TRBD2	CVSSLVAGSTETQYF	TGTGTCAGCAGCTTAGTAGCGGGAAGCACAGAAACGCAGTATTTT
TRBV5-1	NA	TRBJ2-5	NA	CASSLTPTSAGGLWEKRETQYF	TGCGCCAGCAGCTTGACCCCGACCAGCGCTGGCGGGTTGTGGGAGAAGAGAGAGACCCAGTACTTC
TRBV11-2	NA	TRBJ2-5	NA	CDSSFLTTTAESQYF	TGTGACAGCAGCTTTTTGACGACAACCGCTGAGAGCCAGTACTTC
TRBV5-5	NA	TRBJ1-4	NA	CASSLRLGGRVATDEKLFF	TGTGCCAGCAGCTTGAGGTTAGGCGGACGGGTTGCTACTGATGAAAAACTGTTTTTC
TRBV7-9	once	TRBJ2-7	TRBD2	CASSLVAGEHYF	TGTGCCAGTAGCTTAGTTGCGGGGGAGCACTACTTC
TRBV5-6	NA	TRBJ1-6	NA	CASSLVALGSPIHF	NA
TRBV11-2	NA	TRBJ1-1	TRBD1	CASRYSGGRVEAFF	TGTGCCAGCAGATATTCAGGGGGGAGGGTTGAGGCTTTCTTT
TRBV6-1	once	TRBJ1-2	NA	CASSELLLVLRSNYGYTF	TGTGCAAGCAGTGAACTGCTCCTGGTCCTCAGATCTAACTATGGCTACACCTTC
TRBV28	NA	TRBJ2-7	TRBD1	CASSLDRGSINEQYF	TGTGCCAGCAGTTTAGACAGGGGGTCAATAAACGAGCAGTACTTC
TRBV28	NA	TRBJ2-2	NA	CSSSLYGRENTGELFF	TGCTCCAGCAGTTTATACGGGAGAGAGAACACCGGGGAGCTGTTTTTT
TRBV29-1	NA	TRBJ2-7	NA	CSIGTRYEQYF	TGCAGCATCGGGACAAGATATGAGCAGTACTTC
TRBV10-1	NA	TRBJ2-1	TRBD2	CASSPRLAGMNELFF	TGTGCCAGCAGTCCTCGACTAGCGGGTATGAATGAGCTGTTTTTC
TRBV28	NA	TRBJ2-1	TRBD2	CASTILAGVFGYSEQFF	TGTGCCAGCACCATACTAGCGGGAGTTTTCGGCTACAGTGAGCAGTTCTTC
TRBV28	NA	TRBJ2-4	NA	CASSHWGGAKIIQYF	TGTGCCAGCAGCCACTGGGGGGGGGCCAAAATCATTCAGTACTTC
TRBV11-2	NA	TRBJ1-1	TRBD1	CASSARYRGRKRWNNTEAFF	TGTGCCAGCAGCGCTCGGTACAGGGGGCGCAAGAGGTGGAATAACACTGAAGCTTTTTTT
TRBV12-3/TRBV12-4	NA	TRBJ2-1	TRBD2	CASRGAGGARSGSYNEQFF	TGTGCCAGCAGAGGGGCGGGAGGGGCCCGATCCGGCTCCTACAATGAGCAGTTCTTC
TRBV4-3	NA	TRBJ2-1	NA	CASSQDLDYVYNEQFF	TGCGCCAGCAGCCAAGATTTGGACTACGTCTACAATGAGCAGTTCTTC
TRBV11-3	once	TRBJ2-7	TRBD1	CASSRQDRDYSYEQYF	TGTGCCAGCAGCCGCCAGGACAGGGATTACTCCTACGAGCAGTACTTC
TRBV11-2	NA	TRBJ1-1	TRBD1	CASNTLDRGRKRWSNTEAFF	TGTGCCAGCAACACTCTGGACAGGGGGCGCAAGAGGTGGAGTAACACTGAAGCTTTCTTT
TRBV6-1	NA	TRBJ2-2	NA	CANSETLPGGAANTGDLFF	TGTGCCAACAGTGAAACCCTTCCCGGGGGCGCCGCGAACACAGGGGACCTGTTTTTT
TRBV7-9	NA	TRBJ2-3	TRBD2	CASSIGLSSGSTDTEYF	TGTGCCAGCAGCATAGGACTTTCTAGCGGTAGCACAGATACGGAGTATTTT
TRBV30	few	TRBJ2-5	NA	CDWKVLGAALGAQCF	TGTGACTGGAAGGTCTTGGGCGCGGCCCTAGGGGCCCAGTGCTTC
TRBV6-5	NA	TRBJ1-1	NA	CASSYGGSGKRTEAFF	TGTGCCAGCAGTTACGGTGGCAGCGGAAAAAGAACTGAAGCTTTCTTT
TRBV11-2	NA	TRBJ2-7	NA	CASSFPAYEQYF	TGTGCCAGCAGCTTTCCGGCGTACGAGCAGTACTTC
TRBV28	NA	TRBJ2-7	NA	CASSQSGHPMPHEQYF	TGTGCCAGCAGTCAGTCGGGACACCCGATGCCGCACGAGCAGTACTTC
TRBV10-3	once	TRBJ1-3	NA	CAISESVSGYTIYF	TGTGCCATCAGTGAGTCAGTTTCCGGATACACCATATACTTT
TRBV5-1	NA	TRBJ2-2	NA	CANSLGHRDKNTGELFF	TGCGCCAACAGCTTGGGGCACAGGGACAAGAACACAGGGGAGCTGTTTTTT
TRBV6-2/TRBV6-3	NA	TRBJ2-3	NA	CANSYRDNQAQYF	TGTGCCAACAGTTACCGGGACAATCAGGCCCAGTATTTT
TRBV2	NA	TRBJ2-1	NA	CVGLVNSYNDQFF	TGTGTCGGTCTAGTCAACTCCTACAATGATCAGTTCTTC
TRBV11-2	once	TRBJ1-2	NA	CASSPQGGDWSYGYTF	TGCGCCAGCAGCCCACAGGGCGGGGATTGGAGCTATGGCTACACCTTC
TRBV4-3	NA	TRBJ1-4	TRBD1	CASSRHRGTNEKLFF	TGCGCCAGCAGCAGACACAGGGGTACTAATGAAAAACTGTTTTTT
TRBV11-1	few	TRBJ2-7	NA	CASSLGYIRVQCF	TGTGCCAGCAGCTTAGGATACATCCGCGTGCAGTGCTTC
TRBV11-2	NA	TRBJ2-3	NA	CANSIVARSTDTHYF	TGTGCCAACAGCATAGTAGCGAGAAGCACGGATACGCACTATTTT
TRBV6-6	NA	TRBJ2-7	NA	CASSREGASERYF	TGTGCCAGCAGCCGAGAGGGTGCGAGTGAGCGGTACTTC
TRBV11-3	NA	TRBJ2-1	TRBD2	CASSRLAGRGYELFF	TGTGCCAGCAGCCGACTAGCGGGGAGGGGCTATGAGCTGTTCTTC
TRBV11-2	NA	TRBJ1-2	NA	CASSPRRGDWSYDYTF	TGTGCCAGCAGCCCACGACGCGGGGATTGGAGCTATGACTACACCTTT
TRBV11-2	NA	TRBJ2-5	NA	CTISFLTTAAETQYF	TGTACCATCAGCTTTCTGACGACAGCCGCTGAGACCCAGTACTTC
TRBV6-5	NA	TRBJ2-7	NA	CASSYNDSSSHEQYF	TGTGCCAGCAGTTACAATGATAGCAGCTCCCACGAGCAGTACTTC
TRBV4-2	NA	TRBJ2-2	TRBD1	CASSQVFFGQDPTKNTGELFF	TGTGCCAGCAGCCAAGTATTTTTCGGACAGGATCCCACAAAGAACACCGGAGAGCTGTTTTTT
TRBV2	NA	TRBJ1-5	NA	CASTTGTQPQHF	TGTGCCAGCACGACTGGCACTCAGCCCCAGCATTTT
TRBV28	NA	TRBJ2-5	TRBD2	CASSLTGTGLAAQETEYF	TGTGCCAGCAGTTTAACGGGTACGGGACTAGCGGCACAAGAGACAGAGTACTTC
TRBV6-1	NA	TRBJ1-3	NA	CVCSGAVSGNTIYF	TGTGTCTGCAGTGGAGCTGTCTCTGGAAACACCATATATTTT
TRBV6-5	NA	TRBJ2-2	NA	CTSRQGRTGELFF	TGTACCAGCAGGCAGGGACGGACCGGTGAGCTGTTTTTC
TRBV21-1	NA	TRBJ2-2	NA	CASSRKDRARTGELLF	TGTGCCAGCAGCAGGAAGGACAGGGCCCGCACCGGGGAGCTGCTTTTT